Reported below is one TCR beta chain. Its antigen is still unknown. A much larger clone differs by one base, so this may be a read error. The missing conserved phenylalanine or tryptophan at the end of this CDR3 makes a read error likely. Each CDR3 protein is one row after TCRdb ran MiXCR on the reads. There are 310,000 or so distinct CDR3 sequences in the sample; about 23% occur only once, and more than 11% lies in the top ten. This sample was included in a study of T cell repertoires in cytomegalovirus infection. Looking at the study overall: Carrying CMV and the relevant HLA type showed in public TCR beta signatures. The study's findings and limits: Dominating the ex vivo response were HLA-C-restricted CMV-specific TCR beta clonotypes.

The germline V gene encodes CDR1 SGHTA and CDR2 FQGNSA. V was shortened by 3 bases and J by 2 bases, with 8 bases between the two germline ends. The CDR3 has 14 amino acids. Sequencing was done on a sample of PBMCs. This clonotype originated in a human donor in good health (CMV status not recorded). Some clones in this sample may be carry-over from other donors' samples. The V and J genes are TRBV7-2 and TRBJ2-1; TRBD1 is a possible D gene (6 bases). CDR3 residues: CASSLGDTYNEQFS. DNA for the CDR3: TGTGCCAGCAGCTTGGGGGACACCTACAATGAGCAGTTCTCC.